This TCR beta chain derives from a study of regulatory T cells in long-lasting Graves disease. According to the study, TCR beta libraries were built with iRepertoire HTBI primers and CDR3-region Arm-PCR. In TCRdb, the multiplex PCR reads were re-called with MiXCR into one record per CDR3 protein. The table lists some 340,000 distinct CDR3 sequences, roughly 24% of them singletons, with approximately 30% in the top ten. Stated time point: persistent/refractory GD, antithyroid drugs over 5 years with positive TRAb. Generation of the TCR library employed RNA extracted from PBMCs. Study results and limitations: The TCR repertoire of persistent Graves' patients was less diverse than that of newly diagnosed ones.

With 6 bases removed from V and 3 bases from J, the gap between germline ends came to 20 bases. This CDR3 comprises 16 residues. Germline values: CDR1 MNHNS, CDR2 SASEGT. This clonotype appeared many times. Its antigen is not identified. The input for sequencing was peripheral blood mononuclear cells (PBMCs), taken when the disease was refractory, from a patient treated with antithyroid drugs. This clonotype was sampled from a woman aged 40 to 55 with Graves disease. The chain joins TRBV6-1 to TRBJ2-5, with D perhaps matching TRBD2 (6 bases). The CDR3 region has the DNA TGTGCCAGCAGCCCCCTTCCAGCGGGCTGGAAAGAGACCCAGTACTTC. Translation: CASSPLPAGWKETQYF.